The T cell receptor beta chain described here comes from a study of blood T cell repertoires in COVID-19. Study summary: Some COVID-19 samples were acute and others convalescent; all came from the United States, Italy and Spain. The cDNA or gDNA used as material had been derived from T cells, B-cell-depleted T cells, or PBMCs.

As originally analysed: Reference gene primers were amplified, and this amplification served to estimate nucleated cell counts. Using immunoSEQ multiplex PCR, the repertoire was profiled, and TCRdb retains in-frame clones only, with some absent. V and J calls and clone size are given by that table; D and trimming were obtained from the DNA. The profile covers about 73,000 clones, with 90% appearing a single time and 5% to 6.5% taken by the ten largest. Germline CDR1 MNHEY, CDR2 SMNVEV (reference sequence). CDR3 length: 15 amino acids. Germline trimming cut 5 bases from V and 1 base from J; bases unmatched to any gene: 7.

V gene TRBV27 combines with J gene TRBJ2-5, with 7 bases identical to TRBD1. This sequence originates from a woman under 30 with acute or convalescent COVID-19. The sequencing input was peripheral blood. The CDR3 nucleotides read TGTGCCAGCAGTCTTAAGGGGACAGTCCAAGAGACCCAGTACTTC. Translating gives CASSLKGTVQETQYF.